Listed here are 12 T cell receptor beta chains from one sample, sequenced in a study of regulatory T cells in long-lasting Graves disease. Investigators prepared the TCR beta libraries by applying iRepertoire HTBI primers and Arm-PCR of CDR3 regions. TCRdb re-derived calls from the multiplex PCR reads in MiXCR, one entry per CDR3 protein. In the table there are approximately 350,000 distinct CDR3 sequences, approximately 25% of which are singletons. Time point meaning: persistent/refractory GD, antithyroid drugs over 5 years with positive TRAb. Researchers made the TCR library from RNA that was extracted from PBMCs. Sequences were derived from peripheral blood mononuclear cells (PBMCs), sampled when the disease was refractory, from a patient treated with antithyroid drugs. Receptors originate from a woman aged 40 to 50 with Graves disease.

Details on this clonotype: A much larger clone differs by one base, so this may be a read error. The chain has TRBV24-1 and TRBJ2-7, with 7 bases lining up with TRBD1. Germline loops: CDR1 KGHDR, CDR2 SFDVKD. The junction had 12 bases not matched to a gene; V was cut back by 8 bases and J by 3 bases. There are 15 residues in the CDR3. The CDR3 bases are TGTGCCACCACTCGGGACCGGGACAGAGTCTACGAGCAGTACTTC. Protein sequence: CATTRDRDRVYEQYF.

In its sample, this clonotype was seen a few times. This chain connects TRBV28 to TRBJ2-7; TRBD2 is a possible D gene (7 bases). The CDR3 is 13 residues long. V lost 11 bases to trimming and J lost 6 bases, with 20 bases between them. Germline V gene lookup returns CDR1 MDHEN and CDR2 SYDVKM. The CDR3 region has the DNA TGTGCCGGGGGGGGGGGCTTGGTGGCCGAGCAGTACTTC. The encoded protein is CAGGGGLVAEQYF.

Many counts were recorded for this clonotype. This chain uses TRBV6-1 with TRBJ1-1, with D unresolved. The germline V gene encodes CDR1 MNHNS and CDR2 SASEGT. The CDR3 totals 13 residues. The V end lost 0 bases, the J end lost 1 base, and 3 bases lay between the germline ends. The CDR3 loop is CASSEAENTEAFF. CDR3 nucleotide sequence: TGTGCCAGCAGTGAAGCGGAGAACACTGAAGCTTTCTTT.

This clonotype has at least ten counts. This chain uses TRBV12-3 or TRBV12-4 with TRBJ2-7, with D possibly being TRBD1 (6 bases). The CDR3 loop spans 14 amino acids. Trimming took 3 bases from V and 6 from J, leaving 15 bases between them. The CDR3 nucleotides are TGTGCCAGCAGTTTTGGGGGTACAGGGAGCGAGCAGTACTTC. Its translation: CASSFGGTGSEQYF.

This clonotype was picked up many times. This sequence joins TRBV12-3 or TRBV12-4 and TRBJ2-5; 10 nucleotides align to TRBD2. With 10 bases clipped from V and 5 bases from J, the junction kept 10 bases outside the gene matches. This CDR3 has 14 residues. Here the CDR3 DNA reads TGTGCCACATTACTAGCGGGATCAAGTGAGACCCAGTACTTC. Its translation: CATLLAGSSETQYF.

The chain has TRBV4-2 and TRBJ1-1; possible D gene TRBD1, 6 bases. Germline V gene lookup returns CDR1 LGHNA and CDR2 YNFKEQ. The CDR3 totals 18 residues. V shed 0 bases and J shed 3 bases, with 20 bases lying between them. The DNA for the CDR3 is TGTGCCAGCAGCCAAGACTCTACGCGGGGGCGCGTCTACACTGAAGCTTTCTTT. Translating gives CASSQDSTRGRVYTEAFF.

This clonotype was seen many times. The chain carries TRBV6-5 and TRBJ2-2; D is uncertain. Germline assignment: CDR1 MNHEY and CDR2 SVGAGI. This CDR3 region has 14 residues. V was pared by 0 bases and J by 5 bases, with 7 bases between. The CDR3 protein is CASSYSLLTGELFF. CDR3 sequence (DNA): TGTGCCAGCAGTTACTCACTCCTAACCGGGGAGCTGTTTTTT.

This chain joins TRBV20-1 and TRBJ1-3, with a tentative D call TRBD1 (6 bases). The CDR3 has 15 amino acids. The V gene lost 7 bases and the J gene lost 1 base, with 17 bases spanning the gap. The germline V gene has CDR1 DFQATT and CDR2 SNEGSKA (reference sequence). CDR3 coding DNA: TGCAGTGGGGGGGGTACAGGGCATTCTGGAAACACCATATATTTT. Its translation: CSGGGTGHSGNTIYF.

The CDR3 region has the DNA TGCGCCAGCAGCCTAATAGCGGGAGCTCACAATGAGCAGTTCTTC. Encoded protein: CASSLIAGAHNEQFF. The V call is TRBV10-2, the J call TRBJ2-1; TRBD2 matches 9 bases. Per germline, CDR1 WSHSY and CDR2 SAAADI. V shed 6 bases and J 5 bases; nucleotides not matched to a gene: 8. This CDR3 is 15 amino acids long.

The chain employs TRBV20-1 and TRBJ1-5; TRBD1 is a possible D gene (5 bases). The CDR3 consists of 12 residues. Looked up from germline, CDR1 is DFQATT and CDR2 is SNEGSKA (reference sequence). V was cut by 4 bases and J by 5 bases, with 9 bases left in between. CDR3 bases: TGCAGTGCTAATACAGGTTATCAGCCCCAGCATTTT. This encodes CSANTGYQPQHF.

Many counts were recorded for this clonotype. The V gene is TRBV7-2, the J gene TRBJ1-2; 8 nucleotides match TRBD1. The CDR3 extends over 14 amino acids. Germline CDR1 and CDR2: SGHTA and FQGNSA. The trim removed 5 bases at V and 7 bases at J, leaving 9 bases unmatched. CDR3 DNA sequence: TGTGCCAGCAGCCACTTGGACAGGGACCGTGGCTACACCTTC. It specifies CASSHLDRDRGYTF.

This clonotype has at least ten counts. The J gene is TRBJ1-2, the V gene TRBV2, with TRBD1 identical over 8 bases. Germline lookup yields CDR1 SNHLY and CDR2 FYNNEI. This CDR3 region has 16 residues. V shed 4 bases and J 6 bases; nucleotides not matched to a gene: 13. Here the CDR3 DNA reads TGTGCCAGCAGTGGTTCCGAAGGACAGGGCGGTGATGGCTACACCTTC. This translates into CASSGSEGQGGDGYTF.